This T cell receptor beta chain was captured in a study of blood T cell repertoires in COVID-19. Repertoires were generated with immunoSEQ multiplex PCR, while TCRdb's copy carries only in-frame clones and drops some. The profile shows some 300,000 clones, 85% to 90% of them singletons. V shed 0 bases, J shed 2 bases, and the junction held 12 bases outside the gene matches. The germline V gene has CDR1 WSHSY and CDR2 SAAADI. This CDR3 has 18 residues. This sequence was found in a man aged 25 to 40 who had recovered from COVID-19. The genes are TRBV10-2 and TRBJ2-7; 8 bases line up with TRBD2. Sequencing input: PBMCs or T cells enriched from blood (not recorded which). The CDR3 DNA reads TGCGCCAGCAGTGAGTCGCCAAGTCGACTAGCGATAACCTACGAGCAGTACTTC. The encoded protein is CASSESPSRLAITYEQYF.